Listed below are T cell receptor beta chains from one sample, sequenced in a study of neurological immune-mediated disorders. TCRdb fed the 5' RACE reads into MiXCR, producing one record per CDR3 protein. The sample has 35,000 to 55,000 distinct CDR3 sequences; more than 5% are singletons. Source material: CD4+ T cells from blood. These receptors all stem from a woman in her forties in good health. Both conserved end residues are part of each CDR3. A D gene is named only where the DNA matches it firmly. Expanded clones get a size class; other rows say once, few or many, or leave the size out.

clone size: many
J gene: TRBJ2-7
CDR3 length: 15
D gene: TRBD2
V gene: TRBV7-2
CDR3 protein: CASSLVPAGGGEQYF
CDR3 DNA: TGTGCCAGCAGCTTAGTCCCAGCGGGAGGGGGCGAGCAGTACTTC

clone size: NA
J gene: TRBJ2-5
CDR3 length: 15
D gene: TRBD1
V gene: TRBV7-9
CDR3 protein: CASSLGQGGEETQYF
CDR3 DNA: TGTGCCAGCAGCTTAGGACAGGGGGGAGAAGAGACCCAGTACTTC

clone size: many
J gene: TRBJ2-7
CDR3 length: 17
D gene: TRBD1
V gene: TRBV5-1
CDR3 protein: CASSLEGAGTGDYEQYF
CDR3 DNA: TGCGCCAGCAGCTTGGAGGGGGCCGGGACAGGGGACTACGAGCAGTACTTC

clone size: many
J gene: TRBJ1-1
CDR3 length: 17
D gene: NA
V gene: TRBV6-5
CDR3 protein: CASRSLPTIKMNTEAFF
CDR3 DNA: TGTGCCAGCCGATCTTTGCCGACAATAAAAATGAACACTGAAGCTTTCTTT

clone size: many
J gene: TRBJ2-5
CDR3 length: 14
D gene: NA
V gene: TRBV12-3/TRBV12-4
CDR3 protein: CASSLGPVQETQYF
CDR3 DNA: TGTGCCAGCAGTTTGGGACCGGTCCAAGAGACCCAGTACTTC

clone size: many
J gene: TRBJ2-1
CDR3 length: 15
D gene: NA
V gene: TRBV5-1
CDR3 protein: CASSFDRASVVLEFF
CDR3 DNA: TGCGCCAGCAGCTTCGACAGAGCCTCGGTGGTTTTGGAGTTCTTC

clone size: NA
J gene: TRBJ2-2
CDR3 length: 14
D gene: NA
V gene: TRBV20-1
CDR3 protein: CSANCQSNTRELFF
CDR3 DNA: TGCAGTGCTAATTGTCAGTCAAACACCAGGGAGCTGTTTTTT

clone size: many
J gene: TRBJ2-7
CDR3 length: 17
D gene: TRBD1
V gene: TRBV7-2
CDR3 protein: CASSRNIPGQGAYEQYF
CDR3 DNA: TGTGCCAGCAGCCGAAATATACCGGGACAGGGAGCCTACGAGCAGTACTTC

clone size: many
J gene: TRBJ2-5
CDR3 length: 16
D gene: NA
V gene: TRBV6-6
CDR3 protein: CASSYRTTGLLETQYF
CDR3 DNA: TGTGCCAGCAGTTACCGAACAACCGGGCTACTGGAGACCCAGTACTTC

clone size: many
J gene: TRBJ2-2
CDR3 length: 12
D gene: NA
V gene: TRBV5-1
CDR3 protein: CASSLANGELFF
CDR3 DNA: TGCGCCAGCAGCTTGGCGAACGGGGAGCTGTTTTTT

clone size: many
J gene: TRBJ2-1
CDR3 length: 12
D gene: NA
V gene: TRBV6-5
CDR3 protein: CASTNAYNEQFF
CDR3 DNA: TGTGCCAGCACCAACGCTTACAATGAGCAGTTCTTC

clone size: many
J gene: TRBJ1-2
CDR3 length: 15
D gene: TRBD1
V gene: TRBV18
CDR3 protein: CASSPQGASDYGYTF
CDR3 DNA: TGTGCCAGCTCACCACAGGGGGCGTCCGATTATGGCTACACCTTC

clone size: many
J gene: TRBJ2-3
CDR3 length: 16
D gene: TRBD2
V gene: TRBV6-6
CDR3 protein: CASSLRTSGGVDTQYF
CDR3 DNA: TGTGCCAGCAGTTTAAGGACTAGCGGGGGTGTAGATACGCAGTATTTT

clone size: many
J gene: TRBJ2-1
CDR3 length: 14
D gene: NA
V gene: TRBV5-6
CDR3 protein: CASSLGGALDEQFF
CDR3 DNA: TGTGCCAGCAGCTTAGGGGGGGCCCTGGATGAGCAGTTCTTC

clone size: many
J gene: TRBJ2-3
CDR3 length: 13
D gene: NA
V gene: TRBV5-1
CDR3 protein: CASSLPGVDTQYF
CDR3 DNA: TGCGCCAGCAGCTTGCCGGGAGTGGATACGCAGTATTTT

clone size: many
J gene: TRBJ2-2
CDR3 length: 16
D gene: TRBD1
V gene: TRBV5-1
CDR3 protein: CASSLMDRAGTGELFF
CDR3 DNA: TGCGCCAGCAGCCTAATGGACAGGGCGGGCACCGGGGAGCTGTTTTTT

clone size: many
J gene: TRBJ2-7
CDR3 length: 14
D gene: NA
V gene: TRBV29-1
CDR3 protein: CSVHLGLNPLEQYF
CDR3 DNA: TGCAGCGTGCACCTGGGGCTTAATCCCCTCGAGCAGTACTTC